What follows describes a single T cell receptor beta chain. Its antigen is still unknown. The data originate from a study of cytomegalovirus exposure and HLA in healthy donors. Across the whole study: As released early, the data held some 85 million unique TCRs from HLA-typed donors. Most genotyped donors, around 78% of more than 300, had Caucasian-associated genetic ancestry.

Findings of the study overall: The authors considered a cluster of highly shared sequence variants likely to be a sequencing artifact.

A multiplex PCR was run with 60 Vbeta primers and 13 Jbeta primers. Some clones are missing from TCRdb's copy, which holds only in-frame ones; the method was immunoSEQ multiplex PCR. Among nearly 100,000 clones listed, approximately 76% were seen once. The V and J ends lost 5 bases and 10 bases respectively, with 17 bases between them. The V gene's germline CDR1 is SGHTA and CDR2 FQGTGA. This CDR3 comprises 14 residues. The sample consisted of PBMCs. This sequence was found in a woman aged 55-69 years in good health and CMV-seropositive. V usage is TRBV7-3 and J usage is TRBJ1-4; D perhaps matches TRBD1 (5 bases). CDR3 amino acids: CASSPSGTEGKLFF. The CDR3 coding sequence is TGTGCCAGCAGCCCTTCGGGGACTGAAGGAAAACTGTTTTTT.